The next 9 T cell receptor beta chains were all read from a single sample in a study of metastatic and nonmetastatic thyroid tumors. With MiXCR, TCRdb reprocessed the PCR reads. The profile shows 21,000 or so clones, 28% of them singletons. None of the patients had undergone any treatment ahead of thyroid surgery. Sequences were obtained from tumor tissue. The receptor source for this set is a male donor with papillary thyroid cancer or a benign thyroid nodule (not recorded which). Some clones in this sample may be carry-over from other donors' samples.

This clone was picked up a small number of times. The rearrangement links TRBV28 to TRBJ2-7; D is unresolved. CDR1 and CDR2 (germline): MDHEN, SYDVKM. V lost 1 base, J lost 2 bases, and 9 bases lay in between. The CDR3 length is 14 residues. In DNA form, the CDR3 reads TGTGCCAGCAGTTTATTTGACGGAACCTACGAGCAGTACTTC. Its translation: CASSLFDGTYEQYF.

The chain recombines TRBV7-2 with TRBJ1-1; D unresolved. This CDR3 has 14 residues. The V end was cut by 1 base, the J end by 0 bases, with 6 bases between. CDR1 SGHTA and CDR2 FQGNSA come from the germline V gene. CDR3 sequence reads: CASSLVVMNTEAFF. DNA of the CDR3: TGTGCCAGCAGCTTAGTCGTCATGAACACTGAAGCTTTCTTT.

This clone occurred once. V and J are TRBV5-1 and TRBJ2-4; 16 nucleotides match TRBD2. CDR1 is SGHRS, CDR2 YFSETQ, per germline. The CDR3 totals 16 residues. Trimming at V came to 5 bases and at J to 8 bases, leaving 7 bases not matched to a gene. The CDR3 here is CASSSGLAGGPDIQYF. DNA of the CDR3: TGCGCCAGCAGTTCGGGACTAGCGGGGGGGCCCGACATTCAGTACTTC.

The gene calls are TRBV7-9 and TRBJ2-7, with 8 nucleotides matching TRBD2. The J segment lost 6 bases and the V segment lost 1 base, leaving 5 bases of the junction unmatched. The CDR3 is 14 amino acids. The germline CDR1 and CDR2 sequences are SEHNR and FQNEAQ (reference sequence). CDR3 DNA: TGTGCCAGCAGCTTAGAGGGACTAGTCTCCGAGCAGTACTTC. Protein sequence: CASSLEGLVSEQYF. The full variable domain, rest sourced from reference TRBV7-9 and TRBJ2-7, is DTGVSQNPRHKITKRGQNVTFRCDPISEHNRLYWYRQTLGQGPEFLTYFQNEAQLEKSRLLSDRFSAERPKGSFSTLEIQRTEQGDSAMYLCASSLEGLVSEQYFGPGTRLTVT.

This chain links TRBV7-3 with TRBJ2-1; D gene unclear. The germline V and J ends were trimmed by 1 base and 12 bases, with 10 bases remaining between them. The CDR3 is 12 amino acids. CDR1 is SGHTA, CDR2 FQGTGA, per germline. CDR3 sequence: CASSLILGAQFF. CDR3 nucleotide sequence: TGTGCCAGCAGCTTAATCTTGGGTGCGCAGTTCTTC.

By sample fraction, this clone is medium-sized (0.01 to 0.1%). This chain joins TRBV5-1 and TRBJ2-7, with D possibly TRBD2 on 5 matching bases. In germline, CDR1 is SGHRS, CDR2 YFSETQ. The CDR3 sequence is 13 residues long. V gave up 4 bases and J gave up 1 base, with 9 bases separating them. CDR3 protein: CASSGTSSYEQYF. In nucleotides, the CDR3 is TGCGCCAGCAGCGGAACTAGTTCCTACGAGCAGTACTTC.

In this sample, this clone turned up many times. The V and J genes are TRBV10-1 and TRBJ1-2, with a weak D call TRBD1 (6 bases). CDR1 is WNHNN, CDR2 SYGVQD, per germline (reference sequence). Trimming left V 4 bases short and J 8 bases short, with 17 bases between. This CDR3 contains 14 residues. The DNA of the CDR3 is TGCGCCAGCAGTGGATCCCAGGGGACGTGGGGCTACACCTTC. Its translation is CASSGSQGTWGYTF.

This clone showed up just a few times. The V call is TRBV7-8, the J call TRBJ2-7; perhaps D is TRBD1 or TRBD2 (5 bases each). This CDR3 has 14 residues. Trimming cost V 8 bases and J 6 bases, with 20 bases left between them. The germline V gene has CDR1 SGHVS and CDR2 FQNEAQ. As DNA, the CDR3 is TGTGCCAGCGGCCAACAGAGGGGCCCACTCGAGCAGTACTTC. Its translation is CASGQQRGPLEQYF.

This sequence joins TRBV9 and TRBJ1-2; TRBD1 might be the D (6 bases). This CDR3 has 17 residues. V was trimmed by 3 bases and J by 4 bases, leaving 22 bases between them. CDR1 and CDR2 (germline): SGDLS, YYNGEE. The CDR3 protein is CASSGLVGALPRYGYTF. DNA for the CDR3: TGTGCCAGCAGCGGCCTTGTGGGGGCTCTCCCCCGCTATGGCTACACCTTC.